Each of the 10 T cell receptor beta chains below was sequenced from the same sample in a study of T cell responses to AZD1222 COVID-19 vaccine. Clones were read by immunoSEQ multiplex PCR, and TCRdb kept only the in-frame ones, dropping some. The table lists 94,000 or so clones, under 90% of them singletons, with under 30% in the top ten. This specimen was peripheral blood, taken on day 0 of AZD1222 vaccination. The receptors shown here come from an adult in good health.

The chain joins TRBV6-6 to TRBJ2-7; possibly TRBD1 or TRBD2 for D (5 bases each). Germline V lookup: CDR1 MNHNY, CDR2 SVGAGI (reference sequence). CDR3 length: 21 residues. The V gene lost 6 bases and the J gene lost 3 bases, with 36 bases spanning the gap. The CDR3 spells CASSTSSRGGPAQGHLYEQYF. The CDR3 DNA sequence: TGTGCCAGCAGCACTTCGTCCCGTGGAGGACCCGCCCAAGGACACCTCTACGAGCAGTACTTC.

This sequence joins TRBV18 and TRBJ1-1, with 8 bases matching TRBD1. V was pared by 5 bases and J by 4 bases, with 6 bases of the junction left unmatched. Germline V gene sequence: CDR1 KGHSH, CDR2 LQKENI. This CDR3 contains 14 residues. CDR3 in amino acids: CASSSRQGTTEAFF. The CDR3 region has the DNA TGTGCCAGCTCATCCAGACAGGGGACCACTGAAGCTTTCTTT.

The gene calls are TRBV9 and TRBJ1-1; a possible D gene is TRBD1 (5 bases). This CDR3 has 14 residues. V was shortened by 3 bases and J by 8 bases, with 17 bases between the two germline ends. CDR1 is SGDLS, CDR2 YYNGEE, per germline. The CDR3 DNA sequence: TGTGCCAGCAGCGAGGGGCCCAGGACTGTAGAAGCTTTCTTT. Its protein product is CASSEGPRTVEAFF.

The chain uses TRBV5-1 and TRBJ2-1; perhaps TRBD1 as D (6 bases). The V end was cut by 0 bases, the J end by 8 bases, with 9 bases between. The CDR3 length is 13 residues. Germline V gives CDR1 SGHRS, CDR2 YFSETQ. CDR3 coding DNA: TGCGCCAGCAGCTTGGACAGGGTCGATGAGCAGTTCTTC. This codes for CASSLDRVDEQFF.

The V and J genes are TRBV6-2 or TRBV6-3 and TRBJ2-5; 7 positions match TRBD2. Germline assignment: CDR1 MNHEY and CDR2 SVGEGT. With V trimmed by 4 bases and J by 5 bases, 28 bases remained unmatched. The CDR3 extends over 21 amino acids. In nucleotides, the CDR3 is TGTGCCAGCAGTTCCCGTCAGGCGGGACCGGGGGGTGTTTCGGTTCGGGAGACCCAGTACTTC. It codes for CASSSRQAGPGGVSVRETQYF.

CDR3 region: CASSVGFVLGQGAGGANVLTF. The CDR3 DNA reads as TGTGCCAGCAGCGTAGGCTTTGTTTTGGGACAGGGGGCAGGTGGGGCCAACGTCCTGACTTTC. The rearrangement uses TRBV9 and TRBJ2-6; 12 positions agree with TRBD1. The CDR3 loop spans 21 amino acids. Germline V lookup: CDR1 SGDLS, CDR2 YYNGEE. The V and J ends lost 0 bases and 3 bases, in that order; junction bases with no gene match: 13.

The rearrangement joins TRBV11-2 to TRBJ2-1; perhaps TRBD2 as D (6 bases). Trimming removed 4 bases at V and 4 bases at J, with 17 bases between. CDR1 is SGHAT and CDR2 is FQNNGV in the germline V gene. This CDR3 spans 16 amino acids. CDR3 DNA: TGTGCCAGCAGCTCAGAGGGACTGCGGGGATACAATGAGCAGTTCTTC. It specifies CASSSEGLRGYNEQFF.

The chain links TRBV9 to TRBJ2-1; possibly TRBD2 for D (7 bases). The CDR3 has 15 residues. Trimming stripped 2 bases from V and 8 bases from J, with 17 bases between. Germline CDR1 is SGDLS and CDR2 is YYNGEE. The CDR3 protein is CASSVPAGALDEQFF. CDR3 nucleotide sequence: TGTGCCAGCAGCGTTCCCGCGGGGGCTTTGGATGAGCAGTTCTTC.

This chain joins TRBV2 and TRBJ2-3; 7 bases line up with TRBD2. The V and J ends lost 3 bases and 4 bases, in that order; junction bases with no gene match: 4. This CDR3 comprises 14 residues. Per germline, CDR1 SNHLY and CDR2 FYNNEI. The CDR3 DNA reads as TGTGCCAGCAGTGAGCGGGAGACGGCAGATACGCAGTATTTT. It specifies CASSERETADTQYF.

This chain joins TRBV19 and TRBJ1-4; D unclear. The CDR3 extends over 15 amino acids. Looked up from germline, CDR1 is LNHDA and CDR2 is SQIVND (reference sequence). V was clipped by 4 bases and J by 5 bases, with 14 bases between them. The DNA of the CDR3 is TGTGCCAGTAGTACCCGGACGGCTCCGAATGAAAAACTGTTTTTT. Its protein is CASSTRTAPNEKLFF.